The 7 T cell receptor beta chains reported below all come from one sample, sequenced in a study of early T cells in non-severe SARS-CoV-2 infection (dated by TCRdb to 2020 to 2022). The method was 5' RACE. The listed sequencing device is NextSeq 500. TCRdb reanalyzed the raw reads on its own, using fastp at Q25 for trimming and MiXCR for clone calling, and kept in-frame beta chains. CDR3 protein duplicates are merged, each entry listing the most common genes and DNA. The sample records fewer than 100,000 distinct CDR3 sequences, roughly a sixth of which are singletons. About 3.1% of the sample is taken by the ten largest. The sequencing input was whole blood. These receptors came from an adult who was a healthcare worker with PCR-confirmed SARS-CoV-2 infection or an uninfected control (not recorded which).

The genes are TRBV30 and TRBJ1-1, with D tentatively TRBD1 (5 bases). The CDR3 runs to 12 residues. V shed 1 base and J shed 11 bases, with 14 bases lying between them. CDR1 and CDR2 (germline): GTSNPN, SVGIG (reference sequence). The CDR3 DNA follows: TGTGCCTGGAGTGGGGGCCCCCGGTCGGCTTTCTTT. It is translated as CAWSGGPRSAFF.

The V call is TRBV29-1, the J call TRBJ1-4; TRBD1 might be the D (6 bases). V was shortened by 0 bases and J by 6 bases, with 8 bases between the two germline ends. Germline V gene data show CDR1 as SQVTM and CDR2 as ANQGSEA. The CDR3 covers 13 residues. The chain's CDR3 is CSVEEGADEKLFF. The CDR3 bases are TGCAGCGTTGAAGAGGGGGCGGATGAAAAACTGTTTTTT.

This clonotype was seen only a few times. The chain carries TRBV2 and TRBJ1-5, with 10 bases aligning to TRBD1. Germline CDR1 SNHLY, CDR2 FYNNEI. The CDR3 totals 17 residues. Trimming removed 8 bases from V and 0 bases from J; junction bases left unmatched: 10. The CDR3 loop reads CASSRTGGPNSNQPQHF. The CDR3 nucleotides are TGTGCCAGCTCGAGGACAGGGGGGCCTAATAGCAATCAGCCCCAGCATTTT.

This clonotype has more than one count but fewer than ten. CDR3 protein: CASSLAQLYGQNTEAFF. The CDR3 coding sequence is TGCGCCAGCAGCTTGGCCCAACTGTACGGCCAGAACACTGAAGCTTTCTTT. This chain joins TRBV5-1 and TRBJ1-1, with no clear D. The germline V gene has CDR1 SGHRS and CDR2 YFSETQ. V lost 0 bases, J lost 1 base, and 16 bases lay in between. This CDR3 region has 17 residues.

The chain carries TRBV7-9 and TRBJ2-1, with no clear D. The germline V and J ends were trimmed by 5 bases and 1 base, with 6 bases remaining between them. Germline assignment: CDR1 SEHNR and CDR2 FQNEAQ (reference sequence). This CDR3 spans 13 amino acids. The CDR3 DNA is TGTGCCAGCAGCCCAGGATCCTACAATGAGCAGTTCTTC. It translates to CASSPGSYNEQFF.

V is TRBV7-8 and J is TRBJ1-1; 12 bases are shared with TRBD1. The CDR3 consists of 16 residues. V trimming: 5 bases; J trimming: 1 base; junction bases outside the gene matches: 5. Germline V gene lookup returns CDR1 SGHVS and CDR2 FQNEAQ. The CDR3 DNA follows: TGTGCCAGCAGCCTGTGGGACAGGGGGCGGAACACTGAAGCTTTCTTT. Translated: CASSLWDRGRNTEAFF.

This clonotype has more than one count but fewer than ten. The CDR3 is CASSSRRDKGNTQYF. The CDR3 DNA reads TGTGCCAGCAGTTCCAGGCGGGATAAAGGGAATACGCAGTATTTT. The chain has TRBV6-2 or TRBV6-3 and TRBJ2-3; the D gene is possibly TRBD2 (6 bases). V lost 4 bases, J lost 7 bases, and 18 bases lay in between. The V gene's germline CDR1 is MNHEY and CDR2 SVGEGT. The CDR3 covers 15 residues.